One and the same sample provided the 17 T cell receptor beta chains below, sequenced in a study of T cells in Graves' hyperthyroidism and ophthalmopathy. TCR beta CDR3 sequences were amplified from RNA transcripts. The HTBI primer set served for first-round RT-PCR of the TCR CDR3. TCRdb ran MiXCR on the multiplex PCR reads and lists one entry per CDR3 protein. The data hold hundreds of thousands of distinct CDR3 sequences, with about 38% observed a single time. Input material: blood. The receptors come from a man aged 18 to 29 with Graves' hyperthyroidism.

This clonotype appeared many times. The chain carries TRBV9 and TRBJ1-6, with D perhaps matching TRBD1 (6 bases). Germline V lookup: CDR1 SGDLS, CDR2 YYNGEE. The CDR3 is 15 amino acids. V lost 3 bases and J 10 bases, leaving 17 bases between the germline ends. CDR3 loop: CASSDRDPGGSPLHF. The CDR3 DNA follows: TGTGCCAGCAGCGACCGGGACCCTGGGGGCTCACCCCTCCACTTT.

J is TRBJ2-6 and V is TRBV4-1, with unresolved D. CDR3 size: 14 residues. Trimming cost V 7 bases and J 0 bases, with 7 bases left between them. Per the germline V gene, CDR1 is MGHRA and CDR2 is YSYEKL. CDR3 nucleotides: TGCGCCAGCAAACTGAACTCTGGGGCCAACGTCCTGACTTTC. It codes for CASKLNSGANVLTF.

The rearrangement uses TRBV6-5 and TRBJ2-7; D may correspond to TRBD1 or TRBD2 (5 bases each). The germline CDR1 and CDR2 sequences are MNHEY and SVGAGI. This CDR3 comprises 14 residues. Trimming took 5 bases from V and 2 from J, leaving 13 bases between them. The CDR3 coding sequence is TGTGCCAGCAGTCGCCGGGACGGAACCTACGAGCAGTACTTC. Translating gives CASSRRDGTYEQYF.

This clonotype was recorded at least ten times. The V call is TRBV29-1, the J call TRBJ2-7; D might be TRBD1 or TRBD2, each matching 5 bases. V lost 6 bases, J lost 2 bases, and 20 bases lay in between. The CDR3 totals 15 residues. Per germline, CDR1 SQVTM and CDR2 ANQGSEA. The CDR3 region has the DNA TGCAGCGTGCGGGTGGGTGTCGGCAGGGCCTACGAGCAGTACTTC. This sequence encodes CSVRVGVGRAYEQYF.

This clonotype is labeled as medium-sized. The V gene is TRBV29-1, the J gene TRBJ2-2, with 9 bases fitting TRBD2. This CDR3 is 16 amino acids long. V shed 1 base and J 2 bases; nucleotides not matched to a gene: 5. Per germline, CDR1 SQVTM and CDR2 ANQGSEA. CDR3 nucleotide sequence: TGCAGCGTTGAAGTTGGACTAGCGAGCAACACCGGGGAGCTGTTTTTT. It yields the protein CSVEVGLASNTGELFF.

CDR3 residues: CSAPPYSGSKVNEQYF. In nucleotides, the CDR3 is TGCAGTGCTCCACCTTATAGCGGGAGTAAGGTAAACGAGCAGTACTTC. V usage is TRBV20-1 and J usage is TRBJ2-7, with 9 bases fitting TRBD2. J was trimmed by 5 bases and V by 5 bases; bases with no gene match: 16. CDR3 length: 16 amino acids. The germline gives CDR1 DFQATT, CDR2 SNEGSKA (reference sequence).

This clonotype was found a few times. The chain carries TRBV20-1 and TRBJ2-7; D gene uncertain. Trimming stripped 2 bases from V and 1 base from J, with 9 bases between. CDR1 is DFQATT, CDR2 SNEGSKA, per germline (reference sequence). The CDR3 has 13 amino acids. The DNA for the CDR3 is TGCAGTGCTAGACTGTGGCAGTCCTACGAGCAGTACTTC. As protein: CSARLWQSYEQYF.

V and J are TRBV6-2 or TRBV6-3 and TRBJ1-5, with D tentatively TRBD1 (6 bases). CDR1 is MNHEY, CDR2 SVGEGT, per germline. The CDR3 loop spans 15 amino acids. Trimming left V 7 bases short and J 2 bases short, with 15 bases between. The CDR3 nucleotides are TGTGCCAGCACCAGGGGAGGAGAGGGCAATCAGCCCCAGCATTTT. Protein: CASTRGGEGNQPQHF.

Of note for this clonotype: A much larger clone lies one base from this, so it may be a read error. This sequence joins TRBV19 and TRBJ1-5; 7 positions agree with TRBD1. The junction had 18 bases not matched to a gene; V was cut back by 6 bases and J by 7 bases. Germline V gene data show CDR1 as LNHDA and CDR2 as SQIVND (reference sequence). CDR3 length equals 17 residues. CDR3 DNA sequence: TGTGCCAGTAGCCCCGGAGGCGGTCATGCAGGGGGGCAGCCCCAGCATTTT. This sequence encodes CASSPGGGHAGGQPQHF.

This clonotype was counted a few times. The CDR3 DNA sequence: TGTGCCAGCAGCCCCCCCGGGTGGAGCTCTGGAAACACCATATATTTT. Protein product: CASSPPGWSSGNTIYF. The gene calls are TRBV7-9 and TRBJ1-3; no reliable D call. CDR3 length: 16 amino acids. With 5 bases removed from V and 0 bases from J, the gap between germline ends came to 14 bases. CDR1 is SEHNR, CDR2 FQNEAQ, per germline (reference sequence).

The CDR3 protein is CASSAPGVTDTQYF. The CDR3, as DNA: TGTGCCAGCAGCGCCCCGGGAGTTACCGATACGCAGTATTTT. The chain has TRBV9 and TRBJ2-3, with D possibly being TRBD2 (6 bases). V gave up 3 bases and J gave up 6 bases, with 14 bases separating them. The CDR3 is 14 amino acids. The germline V gene has CDR1 SGDLS and CDR2 YYNGEE.

This clonotype turned up a few times. This chain uses TRBV5-1 with TRBJ2-5; D remains unclear. The germline gives CDR1 SGHRS, CDR2 YFSETQ. Between the trimmed V and J ends, which lost 3 bases and 7 bases, there was a span of 10 bases. CDR3 length equals 12 residues. The CDR3 nucleotides read TGCGCCAGCAGCTCGCCCCCTGGGACCCAGTACTTC. This sequence encodes CASSSPPGTQYF.

The chain uses TRBV4-1 and TRBJ1-6, with 10 positions matching TRBD1. The CDR3 runs 16 residues. CDR1 and CDR2 (germline): MGHRA, YSYEKL. With 3 bases clipped from V and 7 bases from J, the junction kept 6 bases outside the gene matches. The chain's CDR3 is CASSHDGQGGNSPLHF. CDR3 DNA: TGCGCCAGCAGCCACGACGGACAGGGGGGAAATTCACCCCTCCACTTT.

The rearrangement uses TRBV29-1 and TRBJ1-3; D is perhaps TRBD1 (5 bases). Trimming took 4 bases from V and 10 from J, leaving 14 bases between them. This CDR3 region has 12 residues. Germline V CDR1 and CDR2: SQVTM, ANQGSEA. As DNA, the CDR3 is TGCAGCGTTGGGCAGGGTCAAGAGACCATATATTTT. Its protein is CSVGQGQETIYF. Supplemented by reference TRBV29-1 and TRBJ1-3, the full variable domain reads SAVISQKPSRDICQRGTSLTIQCQVDSQVTMMFWYRQQPGQSLTLIATANQGSEATYESGFVIDKFPISRPNLTFSTLTVSNMSPEDSSIYLCSVGQGQETIYFGEGSWLTVV.

This clonotype has a count of ten or more. The chain is built from TRBV7-9 and TRBJ1-1; no clear D. Germline CDR1 SEHNR, CDR2 FQNEAQ (reference sequence). Trimming pared 4 bases from V and 0 bases from J, leaving 9 bases between. The CDR3 spans 14 residues. The CDR3 is CASSSGSMNTEAFF. DNA of the CDR3: TGTGCCAGCAGCTCCGGATCTATGAACACTGAAGCTTTCTTT.

The J gene is TRBJ1-2, the V gene TRBV25-1; no clear D gene. CDR1 and CDR2 (germline): MGHDK, SYGVNS. This CDR3 has 14 amino acids. The V end lost 4 bases, the J end lost 3 bases, and 12 bases lay between the germline ends. The CDR3 spells CASSVPGKDYGYTF. CDR3 nucleotide sequence: TGTGCCAGCAGTGTTCCGGGAAAAGACTATGGCTACACCTTC.

The table lists this clonotype with many counts. The V and J genes are TRBV2 and TRBJ1-6, with D perhaps matching TRBD1 (6 bases). V was clipped by 3 bases and J by 10 bases, with 10 bases between them. The CDR3 spans 13 residues. In germline, CDR1 is SNHLY, CDR2 FYNNEI. The CDR3 bases are TGTGCCAGCAGTGACACAGGGATCTCACCCCTCCACTTT. Translation gives CASSDTGISPLHF.